This TCR beta chain was identified in a study of beta chain features in type 1 diabetes. Broader study findings: Junctions at VDJ sites from type 1 diabetes patients had fewer insertions and more deletions. Cells with high TCR expression could be over-represented when cDNA is sequenced. When Type 1 diabetes patients were examined, their TCRB CDR3s proved moderately but significantly shorter in all four CD4+ subsets.

Isolated RNA was reverse transcribed in full, so expressed TCRB transcripts were sequenced. Generated by immunoSEQ multiplex PCR, the TCRdb table keeps only in-frame clones and is missing some. This table has some 290,000 clones, roughly 24% appearing once. In this sample, this clone turned up a few times. Its antigen is still unknown. This CDR3 contains 16 residues. Germline loops: CDR1 MGHDK, CDR2 SYGVNS. Deletions cut 2 bases from V and 5 bases from J, with 18 bases between. The receptor comes from a woman in her twenties or thirties with type 1 diabetes. The material sequenced was naive CD4+ T cells from blood. The chain joins TRBV25-1 to TRBJ1-2; possibly TRBD1 for D (5 bases). The CDR3: CASSEGGRVHRYGYTF. The CDR3 bases are TGTGCCAGCAGTGAAGGGGGGAGGGTACACCGATATGGCTACACCTTC.